This T cell receptor (beta chain) was obtained from a study of T cells in Graves' hyperthyroidism and ophthalmopathy. The wider study: Peripheral blood was drawn at first diagnosis, prior to all treatment. Study outcomes and limitations: The model anticipated ophthalmopathy a median around six months pre-onset.

Amplification targeted TCR beta CDR3 regions from RNA transcripts. The HTBI primer set served for first-round RT-PCR of the TCR CDR3. TCRdb reprocessed the multiplex PCR reads with MiXCR, giving one entry per CDR3 protein. The sample lists around 450,000 distinct CDR3 sequences; less than 20% were seen once. In this sample, this clonotype turned up many times. Its antigen remains unknown. The germline V and J ends were trimmed by 0 bases and 3 bases, with 12 bases remaining between them. The CDR3 sequence is 15 residues long. Germline loops: CDR1 LGHDT, CDR2 YNNKEL (reference sequence). Hyperthyroidism patients were newly diagnosed, had disease duration under 2 months, and were aged 18 to 65 years.

Sequenced material: blood. The rearrangement links TRBV3-1 to TRBJ2-7; D might be TRBD1 (5 bases). The clonotype comes from a woman younger than 35 with Graves' hyperthyroidism. The CDR3 DNA is TGTGCCAGCAGCCAAGATCCTGGCAGGGACTACGAGCAGTACTTC. Translating gives CASSQDPGRDYEQYF.